A single sample is the source of the 18 T cell receptor beta chains below, sequenced in a study of early T cells in non-severe SARS-CoV-2 infection (dated by TCRdb to 2020 to 2022). Libraries were prepared through 5' RACE. The reads were generated on a NextSeq 500. TCRdb reran the public reads through fastp at Q25 and MiXCR, keeping productive beta chains. All rows with the same CDR3 protein become a single entry with the most common DNA and genes. In all, the sample holds tens of thousands of distinct CDR3 sequences, and 7% to 10% of those were seen once. Clones ranked in the top ten supply about 4% of the sample. Material: whole blood. Every receptor here comes from an adult who was a healthcare worker with PCR-confirmed SARS-CoV-2 infection or an uninfected control (not recorded which).

This clonotype appeared a few times. V is TRBV18 and J is TRBJ2-7; no clear D gene. The germline V gene encodes CDR1 KGHSH and CDR2 LQKENI. The V end lost 3 bases, the J end lost 2 bases, and 11 bases lay between the germline ends. The CDR3 length is 14 residues. The CDR3 sequence: CASSPSLSPYEQYF. In DNA, the CDR3 is TGTGCCAGCTCACCTTCCCTGAGTCCCTACGAGCAGTACTTC.

This clonotype was counted at least ten times. The chain recombines TRBV6-5 with TRBJ2-7, with 8 bases lining up with TRBD1. Germline V gene lookup returns CDR1 MNHEY and CDR2 SVGAGI. V lost 6 bases to trimming and J lost 5 bases; unmatched junction nucleotides: 6. The CDR3 is 13 amino acids. CDR3 DNA: TGTGCCAGCAGCGCAGGGGGCTTGGACGAGCAGTACTTC. Its translation is CASSAGGLDEQYF.

This clonotype has only a few counts. The chain combines TRBV9 with TRBJ2-5; D may be TRBD2 (6 bases). Trimming left V 3 bases short and J 2 bases short, with 14 bases between. The CDR3 runs 15 residues. Germline V lookup: CDR1 SGDLS, CDR2 YYNGEE. The CDR3 loop reads CASSADSGGQETQYF. The DNA for the CDR3 is TGTGCCAGCAGCGCAGACTCCGGAGGGCAAGAGACCCAGTACTTC.

This clonotype turned up a few times. V and J are TRBV3-1 and TRBJ2-2; 7 positions agree with TRBD1. CDR1 is LGHDT and CDR2 is YNNKEL in the germline V gene (reference sequence). The CDR3 contains 15 residues. J lost 5 bases, V lost 4 bases, and 7 bases had no gene match. CDR3 loop: CASSLGTVKTGELFF. DNA for the CDR3: TGTGCCAGCAGCCTCGGGACAGTGAAGACCGGGGAGCTGTTTTTT. Full variable domain (outside the CDR3, taken from reference TRBV3-1 and TRBJ2-2): DTAVSQTPKYLVTQMGNDKSIKCEQNLGHDTMYWYKQDSKKFLKIMFSYNNKELIINETVPNRFSPKSPDKAHLNLHINSLELGDSAVYFCASSLGTVKTGELFFGEGSRLTVL.

This clonotype was counted only a few times. The CDR3 DNA is TGTGCCAGCAGCTCGGGACAGGGCTACTCCTACGAGCAGTACTTC. Translating it yields CASSSGQGYSYEQYF. The genes are TRBV7-9 and TRBJ2-7, with TRBD1 matching 9 bases. The CDR3 extends over 15 amino acids. Trimming cost V 4 bases and J 0 bases; bases outside gene matches: 4. Germline CDR1 is SEHNR and CDR2 is FQNEAQ (reference sequence).

The chain is built from TRBV27 and TRBJ2-3; TRBD2 matches 7 bases. The germline gives CDR1 MNHEY, CDR2 SMNVEV (reference sequence). The CDR3 length is 16 residues. J gave up 0 bases and V 5 bases, and 8 bases lay outside the gene matches. The DNA for the CDR3 is TGTGCCAGCAGTCCCCTTGGGGGGGGAAGCACAGATACGCAGTATTTT. This translates into CASSPLGGGSTDTQYF.

This clonotype was seen a few times. V and J are TRBV7-2 and TRBJ1-5; TRBD1 matches at 8 bases. This CDR3 comprises 16 residues. Germline CDR1 and CDR2: SGHTA and FQGNSA. Trimming cost V 5 bases and J 3 bases; bases outside gene matches: 9. Here the CDR3 reads CASSPPQGAINQPQHF. The CDR3 DNA reads as TGTGCCAGCAGCCCGCCTCAGGGGGCGATCAATCAGCCCCAGCATTTT.

This clonotype was observed many times. The chain recombines TRBV11-2 with TRBJ2-2; 10 bases agree with TRBD2. Germline lookup yields CDR1 SGHAT and CDR2 FQNNGV. This CDR3 spans 15 amino acids. With V trimmed by 5 bases and J by 4 bases, 4 bases remained unmatched. CDR3 in DNA: TGTGCCAGCAGCGTCACTAGCGGGGTCACCGGGGAGCTGTTTTTT. It yields the protein CASSVTSGVTGELFF.

This clonotype was counted ten times or more. The V and J genes are TRBV27 and TRBJ2-7; TRBD1 aligns across 7 bases. V gave up 0 bases and J gave up 1 base; unmatched junction bases: 9. The germline V gene has CDR1 MNHEY and CDR2 SMNVEV (reference sequence). The CDR3 is 17 amino acids. CDR3 region: CASSLSFYRDRSYEQYF. Written as DNA, the CDR3 is TGTGCCAGCAGTTTATCGTTTTACCGGGACAGATCCTACGAGCAGTACTTC.

The chain is built from TRBV7-6 and TRBJ2-7, with TRBD1 matching 8 bases. Trimming at V came to 1 base and at J to 3 bases, leaving 5 bases not matched to a gene. The CDR3 spans 15 residues. Germline CDR1 is SGHVS and CDR2 is FNYEAQ. CDR3 in amino acids: CASSLGPGGSYEQYF. The CDR3 bases are TGTGCCAGCAGCTTAGGTCCAGGGGGCAGCTACGAGCAGTACTTC.

This clonotype was counted a few times. The V call is TRBV20-1, the J call TRBJ2-1; TRBD2 aligns across 11 bases. Germline V gives CDR1 DFQATT, CDR2 SNEGSKA (reference sequence). The CDR3 contains 15 residues. V was pared by 7 bases and J by 4 bases, with 9 bases of the junction left unmatched. CDR3 DNA sequence: TGCAGTGTCCCCCTAGCGGGGGGAGCGTACAATGAGCAGTTCTTC. This sequence encodes CSVPLAGGAYNEQFF.

This clonotype has just a few counts. V gene TRBV7-8 combines with J gene TRBJ2-1; D is ambiguous. V lost 2 bases and J 5 bases, leaving 7 bases between the germline ends. The germline V gene has CDR1 SGHVS and CDR2 FQNEAQ. CDR3 length equals 13 residues. The CDR3 coding sequence is TGTGCCAGCAGCTTAAGCAGGAACAATGAGCAGTTCTTC. Translated, it gives CASSLSRNNEQFF.

The genes are TRBV6-1 and TRBJ2-7; D is undetermined. Germline assignment: CDR1 MNHNS and CDR2 SASEGT. The CDR3 sequence is 8 residues long. V was trimmed by 7 bases and J by 5 bases, leaving 0 bases between them. CDR3 DNA sequence: TGTGCCAGCAACGAGCAGTACTTC. It specifies CASNEQYF.

The chain couples TRBV6-1 to TRBJ1-4; TRBD1 agrees at 7 bases. The germline CDR1 and CDR2 sequences are MNHNS and SASEGT. The trim removed 2 bases at V and 2 bases at J, leaving 2 bases unmatched. The CDR3 contains 15 residues. In DNA, the CDR3 is TGTGCCAGCAGTGAACCGGGACAGACTAATGAAAAACTGTTTTTT. It codes for CASSEPGQTNEKLFF.

The chain combines TRBV12-3 or TRBV12-4 with TRBJ2-5; D tentatively reads TRBD1 or TRBD2 (5 bases each). V was clipped by 4 bases and J by 3 bases, with 9 bases between them. The CDR3 has 13 amino acids. CDR3 loop: CASSWDVEETQYF. The CDR3 DNA follows: TGTGCCAGCAGTTGGGACGTTGAAGAGACCCAGTACTTC.

This clonotype showed up just a few times. The CDR3 DNA reads as TGTGCCAGCAGCTTAGAAGGCCTATCAAACACCGGGGAGCTGTTTTTT. It translates to CASSLEGLSNTGELFF. The V gene is TRBV11-2, the J gene TRBJ2-2, with no clear D. CDR3 length: 16 residues. V gave up 0 bases and J gave up 2 bases, with 10 bases separating them. Germline V gene data show CDR1 as SGHAT and CDR2 as FQNNGV.

This rearrangement joins TRBV5-1 to TRBJ2-1; D might be TRBD1 (6 bases). Deletions cut 0 bases from V and 2 bases from J, with 9 bases between. Germline lookup yields CDR1 SGHRS and CDR2 YFSETQ. The CDR3 covers 15 residues. The CDR3 spells CASSLEDSTYNEQFF. The CDR3 nucleotides read TGCGCCAGCAGCTTGGAGGACAGTACCTACAATGAGCAGTTCTTC. Full variable domain (missing parts from reference TRBV5-1 and TRBJ2-1): KAGVTQTPRYLIKTRGQQVTLSCSPISGHRSVSWYQQTPGQGLQFLFEYFSETQRNKGNFPGRFSGRQFSNSRSEMNVSTLELGDSALYLCASSLEDSTYNEQFFGPGTRLTVL.

This clonotype occurred a few times. The chain combines TRBV24-1 with TRBJ2-1; 7 bases fit TRBD1. With 4 bases clipped from V and 7 bases from J, the junction kept 3 bases outside the gene matches. This CDR3 region has 13 residues. Germline V gene sequence: CDR1 KGHDR, CDR2 SFDVKD. The CDR3 is CATSDLTGNEQFF. CDR3 bases: TGTGCCACCAGTGACTTGACAGGGAATGAGCAGTTCTTC.